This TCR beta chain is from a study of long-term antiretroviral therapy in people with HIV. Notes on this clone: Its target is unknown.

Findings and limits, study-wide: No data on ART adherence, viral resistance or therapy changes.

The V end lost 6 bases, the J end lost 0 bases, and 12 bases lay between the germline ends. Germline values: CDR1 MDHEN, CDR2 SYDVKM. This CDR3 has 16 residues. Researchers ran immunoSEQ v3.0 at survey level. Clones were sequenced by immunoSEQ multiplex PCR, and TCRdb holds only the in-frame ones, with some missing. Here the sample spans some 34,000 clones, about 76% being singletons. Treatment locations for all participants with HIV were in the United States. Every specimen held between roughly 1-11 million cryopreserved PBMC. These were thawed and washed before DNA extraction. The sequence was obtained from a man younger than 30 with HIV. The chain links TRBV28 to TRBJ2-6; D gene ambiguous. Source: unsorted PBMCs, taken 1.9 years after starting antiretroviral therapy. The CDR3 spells CASSLTPTSGANVLTF. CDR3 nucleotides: TGTGCCAGCAGCTTGACACCGACCTCTGGGGCCAACGTCCTGACTTTC.